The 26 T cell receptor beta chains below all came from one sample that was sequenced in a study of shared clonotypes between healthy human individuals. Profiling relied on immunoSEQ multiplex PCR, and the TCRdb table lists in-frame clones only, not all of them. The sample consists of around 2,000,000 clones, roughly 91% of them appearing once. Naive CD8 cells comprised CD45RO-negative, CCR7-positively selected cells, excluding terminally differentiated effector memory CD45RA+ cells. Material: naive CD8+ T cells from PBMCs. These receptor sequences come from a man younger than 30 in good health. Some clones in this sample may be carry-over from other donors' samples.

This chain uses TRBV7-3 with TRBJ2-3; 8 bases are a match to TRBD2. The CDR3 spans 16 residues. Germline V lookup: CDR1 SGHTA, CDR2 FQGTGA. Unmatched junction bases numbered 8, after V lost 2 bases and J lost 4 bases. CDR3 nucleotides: TGTGCCAGCAGCTTAGGTCAGCGGGAGTTCCCAGATACGCAGTATTTT. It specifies CASSLGQREFPDTQYF.

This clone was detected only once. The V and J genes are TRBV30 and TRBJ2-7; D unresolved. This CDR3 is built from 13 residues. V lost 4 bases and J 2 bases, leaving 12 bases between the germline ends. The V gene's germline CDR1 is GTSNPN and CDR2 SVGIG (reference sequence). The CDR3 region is CAWKYPGTYEQYF. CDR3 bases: TGTGCCTGGAAATATCCGGGTACCTACGAGCAGTACTTC.

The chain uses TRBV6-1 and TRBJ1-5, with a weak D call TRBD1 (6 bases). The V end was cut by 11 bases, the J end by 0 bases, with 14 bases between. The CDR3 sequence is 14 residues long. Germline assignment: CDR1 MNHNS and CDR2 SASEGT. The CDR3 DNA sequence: TGTGCCCCCATAGGGGGGGATAGCAATCAGCCCCAGCATTTT. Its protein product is CAPIGGDSNQPQHF.

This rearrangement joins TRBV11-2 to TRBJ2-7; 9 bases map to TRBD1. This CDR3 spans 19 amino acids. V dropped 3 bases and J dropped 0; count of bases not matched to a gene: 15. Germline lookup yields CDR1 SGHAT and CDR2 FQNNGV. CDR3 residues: CASSFNAVWGTGSSYEQYF. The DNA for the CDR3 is TGTGCCAGCAGCTTTAACGCCGTGTGGGGGACAGGGAGCTCCTACGAGCAGTACTTC. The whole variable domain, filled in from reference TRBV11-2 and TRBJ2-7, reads EAGVAQSPRYKIIEKRQSVAFWCNPISGHATLYWYQQILGQGPKLLIQFQNNGVVDDSQLPKDRFSAERLKGVDSTLKIQPAKLEDSAVYLCASSFNAVWGTGSSYEQYFGPGTRLTVT.

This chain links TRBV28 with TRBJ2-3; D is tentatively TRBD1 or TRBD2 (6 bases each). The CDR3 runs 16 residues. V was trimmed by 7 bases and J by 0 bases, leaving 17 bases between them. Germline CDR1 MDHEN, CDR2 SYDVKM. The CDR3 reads CASTLVGGPSTDTQYF. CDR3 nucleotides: TGTGCCAGCACCCTCGTTGGGGGGCCAAGCACAGATACGCAGTATTTT.

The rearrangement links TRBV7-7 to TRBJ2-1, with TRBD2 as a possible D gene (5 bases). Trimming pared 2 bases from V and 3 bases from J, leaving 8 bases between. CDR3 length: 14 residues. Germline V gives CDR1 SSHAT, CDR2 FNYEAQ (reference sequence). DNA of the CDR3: TGTGCCAGCAGCTTAAACGGGGACTACAATGAGCAGTTCTTC. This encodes CASSLNGDYNEQFF.

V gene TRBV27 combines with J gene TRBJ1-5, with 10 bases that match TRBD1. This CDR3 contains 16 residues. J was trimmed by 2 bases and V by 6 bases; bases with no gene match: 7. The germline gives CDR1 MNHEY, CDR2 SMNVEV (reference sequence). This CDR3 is CASRYDRGRGNQPQHF. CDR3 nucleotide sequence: TGTGCCAGCAGATATGACAGGGGGCGAGGCAATCAGCCCCAGCATTTT.

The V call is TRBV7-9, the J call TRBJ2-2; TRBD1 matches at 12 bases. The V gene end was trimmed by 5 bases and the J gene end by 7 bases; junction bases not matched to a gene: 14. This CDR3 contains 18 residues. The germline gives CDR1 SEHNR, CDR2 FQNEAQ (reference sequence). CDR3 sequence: CASSGGAGTGGLLGELFF. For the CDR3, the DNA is TGTGCCAGCAGCGGCGGGGCCGGGACAGGGGGCCTGCTCGGGGAGCTGTTTTTT.

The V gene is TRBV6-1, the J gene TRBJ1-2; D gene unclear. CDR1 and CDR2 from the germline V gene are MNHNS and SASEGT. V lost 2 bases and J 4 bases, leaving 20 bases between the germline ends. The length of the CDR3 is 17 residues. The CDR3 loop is CASSESGWRPTIYGYTF. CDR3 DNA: TGTGCCAGCAGTGAATCTGGTTGGCGACCGACTATCTATGGCTACACCTTC.

In DNA form, the CDR3 reads TGTGCCAGTAGGGATCATAGCTCCTACAATGAGCAGTTCTTC. Translated, it gives CASRDHSSYNEQFF. The rearrangement links TRBV19 to TRBJ2-1; D gene ambiguous. The CDR3 runs 14 residues. The germline gives CDR1 LNHDA, CDR2 SQIVND (reference sequence). V lost 6 bases, J lost 0 bases, and 9 bases lay in between.

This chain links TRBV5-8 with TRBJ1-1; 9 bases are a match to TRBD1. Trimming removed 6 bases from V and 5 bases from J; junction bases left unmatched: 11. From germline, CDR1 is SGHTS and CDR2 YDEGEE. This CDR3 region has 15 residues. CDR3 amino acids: CASTRGTGWGTEAFF. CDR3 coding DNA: TGTGCCAGCACCCGGGGGACAGGGTGGGGGACTGAAGCTTTCTTT.

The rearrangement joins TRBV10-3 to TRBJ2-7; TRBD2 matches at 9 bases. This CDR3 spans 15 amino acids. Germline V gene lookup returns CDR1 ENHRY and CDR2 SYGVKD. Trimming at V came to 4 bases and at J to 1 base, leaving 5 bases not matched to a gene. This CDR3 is CAISVSGGFSYEQYF. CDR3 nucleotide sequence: TGTGCCATCAGTGTGAGCGGGGGGTTTTCCTACGAGCAGTACTTC.

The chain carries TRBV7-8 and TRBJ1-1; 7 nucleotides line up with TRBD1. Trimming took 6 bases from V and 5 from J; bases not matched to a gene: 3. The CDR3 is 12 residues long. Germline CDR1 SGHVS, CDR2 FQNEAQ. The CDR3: CASREQGTEAFF. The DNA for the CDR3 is TGTGCCAGCAGAGAACAGGGGACTGAAGCTTTCTTT.

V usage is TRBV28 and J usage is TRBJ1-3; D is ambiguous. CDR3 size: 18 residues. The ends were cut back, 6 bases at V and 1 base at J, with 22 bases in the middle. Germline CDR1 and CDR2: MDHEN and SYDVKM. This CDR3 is CASSRRHMDLTSGNTIYF. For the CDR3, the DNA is TGTGCCAGCAGCCGAAGGCATATGGATTTAACTTCTGGAAACACCATATATTTT. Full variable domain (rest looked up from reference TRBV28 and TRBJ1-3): DVKVTQSSRYLVKRTGEKVFLECVQDMDHENMFWYRQDPGLGLRLIYFSYDVKMKEKGDIPEGYSVSREKKERFSLILESASTNQTSMYLCASSRRHMDLTSGNTIYFGEGSWLTVV.

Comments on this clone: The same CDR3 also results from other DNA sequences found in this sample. The CDR3 sequence is CASSSRTSGKTGELFF. The CDR3 nucleotides are TGTGCCAGCAGTTCTAGGACTAGCGGGAAAACCGGGGAGCTGTTTTTT. The chain uses TRBV27 and TRBJ2-2; 12 bases agree with TRBD2. Trimming removed 4 bases from V and 5 bases from J; junction bases left unmatched: 5. This CDR3 contains 16 residues. CDR1 MNHEY and CDR2 SMNVEV come from the germline V gene (reference sequence).

This chain's CDR3 is CASSLGGVLRTGELFF. CDR3 DNA sequence: TGTGCCAGCAGCTTAGGTGGAGTATTACGCACCGGGGAGCTGTTTTTT. V and J are TRBV7-9 and TRBJ2-2; D is ambiguous. The CDR3 has 16 residues. Germline V gene lookup returns CDR1 SEHNR and CDR2 FQNEAQ (reference sequence). Between the trimmed V and J ends, which lost 1 base and 4 bases, there was a span of 13 bases.

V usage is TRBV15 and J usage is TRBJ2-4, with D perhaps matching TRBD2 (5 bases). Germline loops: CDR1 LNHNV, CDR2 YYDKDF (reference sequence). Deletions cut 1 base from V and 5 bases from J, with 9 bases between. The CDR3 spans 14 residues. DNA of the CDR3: TGTGCCACCAGCAGAGTAGAGGGAGAAAACATTCAGTACTTC. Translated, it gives CATSRVEGENIQYF. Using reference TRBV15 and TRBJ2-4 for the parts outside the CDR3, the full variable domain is DAMVIQNPRYQVTQFGKPVTLSCSQTLNHNVMYWYQQKSSQAPKLLFHYYDKDFNNEADTPDNFQSRRPNTSFCFLDIRSPGLGDTAMYLCATSRVEGENIQYFGAGTRLSVL.

The CDR3 reads CASSLVPSNRDKANVLTF. CDR3 nucleotides: TGTGCCAGCAGCTTGGTACCATCGAACAGGGACAAGGCCAACGTCCTGACTTTC. The V call is TRBV5-4, the J call TRBJ2-6, with D maybe TRBD1 (6 bases). Trimming stripped 0 bases from V and 6 bases from J, with 19 bases between. The CDR3 runs 18 residues. Germline V gives CDR1 SGHNT, CDR2 YYREEE (reference sequence).

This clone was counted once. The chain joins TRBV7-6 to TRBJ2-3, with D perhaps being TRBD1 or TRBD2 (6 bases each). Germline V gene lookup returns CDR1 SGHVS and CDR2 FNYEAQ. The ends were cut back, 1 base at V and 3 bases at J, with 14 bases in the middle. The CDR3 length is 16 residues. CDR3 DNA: TGTGCCAGCAGCTTAGGGCTAAAAGGGGGGACAGATACGCAGTATTTT. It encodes CASSLGLKGGTDTQYF.

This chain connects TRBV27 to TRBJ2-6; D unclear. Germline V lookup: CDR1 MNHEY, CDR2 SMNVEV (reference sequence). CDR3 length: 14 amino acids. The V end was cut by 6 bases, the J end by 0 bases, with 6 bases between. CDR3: CASSMLSGANVLTF. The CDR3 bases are TGTGCCAGCAGCATGCTCTCTGGGGCCAACGTCCTGACTTTC.

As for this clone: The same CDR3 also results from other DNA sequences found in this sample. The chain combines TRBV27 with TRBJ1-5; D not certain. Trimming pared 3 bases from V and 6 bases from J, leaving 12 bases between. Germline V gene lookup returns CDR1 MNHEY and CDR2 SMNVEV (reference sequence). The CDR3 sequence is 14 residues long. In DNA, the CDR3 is TGTGCCAGCAGTTTTACGGGGTCGGGTCAGCCCCAGCATTTT. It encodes CASSFTGSGQPQHF.

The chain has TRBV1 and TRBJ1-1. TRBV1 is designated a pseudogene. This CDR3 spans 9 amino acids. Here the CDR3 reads CTFRCEAFF. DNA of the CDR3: TGCACCTTCCGGTGTGAAGCTTTCTTT.

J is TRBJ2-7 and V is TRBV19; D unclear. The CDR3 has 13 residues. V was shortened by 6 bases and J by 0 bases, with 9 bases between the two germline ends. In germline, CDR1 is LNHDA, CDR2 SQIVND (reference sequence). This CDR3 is CASSLTSSYEQYF. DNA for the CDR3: TGTGCCAGTAGCCTGACGAGCTCCTACGAGCAGTACTTC. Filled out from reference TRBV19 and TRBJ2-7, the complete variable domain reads DGGITQSPKYLFRKEGQNVTLSCEQNLNHDAMYWYRQDPGQGLRLIYYSQIVNDFQKGDIAEGYSVSREKKESFPLTVTSAQKNPTAFYLCASSLTSSYEQYFGPGTRLTVT.

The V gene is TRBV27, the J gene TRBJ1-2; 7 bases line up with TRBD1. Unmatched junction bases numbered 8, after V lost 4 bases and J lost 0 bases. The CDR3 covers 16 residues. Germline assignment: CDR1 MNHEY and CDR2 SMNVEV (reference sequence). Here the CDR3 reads CASSSAGTEANYGYTF. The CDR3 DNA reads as TGTGCCAGCAGTTCCGCCGGGACAGAAGCTAACTATGGCTACACCTTC.

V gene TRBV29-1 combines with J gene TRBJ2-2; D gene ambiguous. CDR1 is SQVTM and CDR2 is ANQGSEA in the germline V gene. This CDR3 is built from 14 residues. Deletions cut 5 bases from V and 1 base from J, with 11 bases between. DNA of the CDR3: TGCAGCGTTAGGGATTGGCAGAACACCGGGGAGCTGTTTTTT. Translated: CSVRDWQNTGELFF.

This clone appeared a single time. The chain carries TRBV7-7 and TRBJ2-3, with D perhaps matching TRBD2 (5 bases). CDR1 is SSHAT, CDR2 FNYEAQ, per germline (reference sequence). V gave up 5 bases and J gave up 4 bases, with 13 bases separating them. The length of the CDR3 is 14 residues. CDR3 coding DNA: TGTGCCAGCAGCCCAGCGGCCGACGCAGATACGCAGTATTTT. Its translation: CASSPAADADTQYF.